A selection of T cell receptor beta chains follows, all from one sample in a study of T cell changes during pregnancy in multiple sclerosis. Generated by immunoSEQ multiplex PCR, the TCRdb table keeps only in-frame clones and is missing some. This table has 90,000 to 130,000 clones, roughly 90% appearing once. The source material was peripheral blood, sampled in the third trimester of pregnancy. The source is a female donor with multiple sclerosis, enrolled in a pregnancy study. Each CDR3 is given with its conserved first and last residue. The D gene is left open where the match is weak. Size values are once, few and many counts, or a class for expanded clones, and some rows have none.

V gene,CDR3 length,J gene,clone size,D gene,CDR3 protein,CDR3 DNA
TRBV9,16,TRBJ2-1,once,NA,CASSVAGERTYNEQFF,TGTGCCAGCAGCGTAGCCGGGGAGAGGACCTACAATGAGCAGTTCTTC
TRBV11-2,13,TRBJ2-5,NA,NA,CASSLGGQETQYF,TGTGCCAGCAGCTTAGGCGGACAAGAGACCCAGTACTTC
TRBV5-5,16,TRBJ2-1,NA,NA,CASSSWGGGTYNEQFF,TGTGCCAGCAGCTCCTGGGGAGGGGGGACCTACAATGAGCAGTTCTTC
TRBV6-5,15,TRBJ1-4,NA,TRBD1,CASSAGQGPNEKLFF,TGTGCCAGCAGTGCAGGACAGGGTCCTAATGAAAAACTGTTTTTT
TRBV5-1,15,TRBJ2-2,NA,TRBD2,CASSPGGVDTGELFF,TGCGCCAGCAGCCCCGGGGGGGTCGACACCGGGGAGCTGTTTTTT
TRBV15,15,TRBJ2-3,NA,TRBD2,CATSRDGGGTDTQYF,TGTGCCACCAGCAGAGACGGGGGGGGGACAGATACGCAGTATTTT
TRBV18,15,TRBJ1-5,NA,TRBD1,CASSLDRDRSQPQHF,TGTGCCAGCTCACTCGACAGGGACCGTTCTCAGCCCCAGCATTTT
TRBV27,12,TRBJ1-1,NA,NA,CASSAGVGEAFF,TGTGCCAGCAGTGCAGGGGTTGGTGAAGCTTTCTTT
TRBV4-2,14,TRBJ2-2,NA,NA,CASSQDDYPQELFF,TGTGCCAGCAGCCAAGATGACTACCCTCAGGAGCTGTTTTTT
TRBV6-1,14,TRBJ2-1,NA,NA,CASSGGLGGIEQFF,TGTGCCAGCAGTGGAGGGTTGGGGGGAATTGAGCAGTTCTTC
TRBV5-1,15,TRBJ1-1,once,NA,CASSPRWGEGTEAFF,TGCGCCAGCAGCCCTCGTTGGGGGGAAGGGACTGAAGCTTTCTTT
TRBV6-1,13,TRBJ2-7,NA,TRBD1,CASQIQGNYEQYF,TGTGCCAGCCAGATACAGGGGAACTACGAGCAGTACTTC
TRBV10-2,14,TRBJ2-7,NA,TRBD2,CASSGNGLAWEQYF,TGCGCCAGCAGTGGGAACGGACTAGCATGGGAGCAGTACTTC
TRBV11-2,18,TRBJ2-1,NA,TRBD2,CASSLVSGGSPPYNEQFF,TGTGCCAGCAGCTTAGTAAGCGGGGGGAGCCCCCCCTACAATGAGCAGTTCTTC
TRBV5-8,15,TRBJ1-2,NA,TRBD1,CASSGGQGIGYGYTF,TGTGCCAGCAGCGGCGGACAGGGAATTGGGTATGGCTACACCTTC
TRBV6-5,15,TRBJ2-7,NA,TRBD1,CASSYGTGGTYEQYF,TGTGCCAGCAGTTACGGGACAGGGGGCACCTACGAGCAGTACTTC
TRBV7-8,12,TRBJ2-1,NA,NA,CASSLWRNEQFF,TGTGCCAGCAGCTTATGGAGGAATGAGCAGTTCTTC
TRBV11-2,13,TRBJ2-1,NA,TRBD2,CASRRSGGAQKFF,TGTGCCAGCAGACGGAGCGGGGGGGCCCAGAAGTTCTTC
TRBV30,14,TRBJ2-7,NA,TRBD1,CAWSRTGLDYEQYF,TGTGCCTGGAGTCGGACAGGGTTAGACTACGAGCAGTACTTC
TRBV18,18,TRBJ2-5,NA,TRBD1,CASSPSGPGTGGQETQYF,TGTGCCAGCTCACCATCCGGACCAGGGACAGGGGGTCAAGAGACCCAGTACTTC
TRBV6-1,18,TRBJ2-1,once,TRBD1,CASSETGTGRLSYNEQFF,TGTGCCAGCAGTGAGACCGGGACAGGGAGACTCTCCTACAATGAGCAGTTCTTC
TRBV30,14,TRBJ2-3,NA,NA,CAWSVQGVSATQYF,TGTGCCTGGAGTGTACAAGGGGTCTCGGCTACGCAGTATTTT
TRBV7-8,17,TRBJ2-7,NA,TRBD2,CASSLPRASGASYEQYF,TGTGCCAGCAGCTTACCGAGGGCTAGCGGGGCCTCCTACGAGCAGTACTTC
TRBV19,14,TRBJ1-3,NA,NA,CASNLTDYGNTIYF,TGTGCCAGTAACCTGACAGATTATGGAAACACCATATATTTT
TRBV7-2,14,TRBJ2-7,NA,NA,CASSLSHNSYEQYF,TGTGCCAGCAGCTTATCCCACAACTCCTACGAGCAGTACTTC
TRBV9,17,TRBJ1-5,NA,NA,CASSSRSPRVSNQPQHF,TGTGCCAGCAGCTCTAGAAGTCCCAGGGTTAGCAATCAGCCCCAGCATTTT